The 15 T cell receptor beta chains below all came from one sample that was sequenced in a study of cytomegalovirus exposure and HLA in healthy donors. The PCR contained 60 Vbeta and 13 Jbeta primers. The repertoire was sequenced with immunoSEQ multiplex PCR; TCRdb's copy has only in-frame clones and lacks some. The top ten clones hold approximately 7% of a sample with over 100,000 clones, 74% of them seen once. Sequenced: PBMCs. Receptors were obtained from a male donor in good health and CMV-seronegative.

This clone was observed a handful of times. The rearrangement joins TRBV5-6 to TRBJ2-7, with 7 bases fitting TRBD1. After removal of 4 bases from V and 2 bases from J, the junction contained 12 bases not matched to a gene. The CDR3 extends over 16 amino acids. Germline loops: CDR1 SGHDT, CDR2 YYEEEE. DNA for the CDR3: TGTGCCAGCAGCCCGTTCAGGGGGTTCGCCACCTACGAGCAGTACTTC. This sequence encodes CASSPFRGFATYEQYF.

The chain is built from TRBV29-1 and TRBJ2-7, with TRBD2 as a possible D gene (5 bases). The ends were cut back, 1 base at V and 2 bases at J, with 15 bases in the middle. This CDR3 has 15 residues. Germline V gene lookup returns CDR1 SQVTM and CDR2 ANQGSEA. CDR3: CSVEGGEGRAYEQYF. Here the CDR3 DNA reads TGCAGCGTTGAAGGGGGAGAAGGGCGGGCCTACGAGCAGTACTTC.

This chain uses TRBV5-1 with TRBJ1-1; no firm D call. The CDR3 has 15 amino acids. The V end lost 0 bases, the J end lost 1 base, and 10 bases lay between the germline ends. Germline V gene lookup returns CDR1 SGHRS and CDR2 YFSETQ. CDR3 in DNA: TGCGCCAGCAGCTTGGGGCAGATCGCGAACACTGAAGCTTTCTTT. As protein: CASSLGQIANTEAFF.

V usage is TRBV2 and J usage is TRBJ2-3; maybe TRBD1 (7 bases). Trimming pared 8 bases from V and 5 bases from J, leaving 14 bases between. The CDR3 loop spans 13 amino acids. CDR1 is SNHLY, CDR2 FYNNEI, per germline. As DNA, the CDR3 is TGTGCCAGCTCAGACAGGGAGGTAGATACGCAGTATTTT. It codes for CASSDREVDTQYF.

The V call is TRBV15, the J call TRBJ2-1, with D unresolved. The germline V and J ends were trimmed by 0 bases and 2 bases, with 8 bases remaining between them. Germline V gene data show CDR1 as LNHNV and CDR2 as YYDKDF (reference sequence). The CDR3 has 15 amino acids. CDR3 protein: CATSRDSGAYNEQFF. The DNA for the CDR3 is TGTGCCACCAGCAGAGATTCAGGCGCCTACAATGAGCAGTTCTTC.

This chain links TRBV10-3 with TRBJ2-7; 10 bases line up with TRBD2. The CDR3 spans 15 residues. V dropped 0 bases and J dropped 6; count of bases not matched to a gene: 5. Germline loops: CDR1 ENHRY, CDR2 SYGVKD. The CDR3 bases are TGTGCCATCAGTGAGTCGGGACTAGCGAACAGCGAGCAGTACTTC. Its protein product is CAISESGLANSEQYF.

The rearrangement links TRBV6-1 to TRBJ1-2; the match to TRBD1 covers 9 bases. The CDR3 runs to 13 residues. V shed 4 bases and J 7 bases; nucleotides not matched to a gene: 4. Germline V lookup: CDR1 MNHNS, CDR2 SASEGT. The CDR3 coding sequence is TGTGCCAGCAGTGGAGGGACAGGGTTTGGCTACACCTTC. This encodes CASSGGTGFGYTF.

The CDR3 bases are TGTGCCAGCAGTACCAGAGACTTCACAGATACGCAGTATTTT. Translation: CASSTRDFTDTQYF. The chain recombines TRBV6-5 with TRBJ2-3; D call uncertain. CDR3 length: 14 residues. Germline values: CDR1 MNHEY, CDR2 SVGAGI. Trimming removed 5 bases at V and 2 bases at J, with 11 bases between.

The CDR3: CAWSALRSTDTQYF. The CDR3 DNA reads as TGTGCCTGGAGTGCACTACGAAGCACAGATACGCAGTATTTT. The chain carries TRBV30 and TRBJ2-3; D is unresolved. V lost 1 base, J lost 0 bases, and 8 bases lay in between. Germline CDR1 is GTSNPN and CDR2 is SVGIG (reference sequence). CDR3 length: 14 residues.

A single count supports this clone. The J gene is TRBJ2-7, the V gene TRBV2; 9 bases align to TRBD2. Germline-derived CDR1 and CDR2 are SNHLY and FYNNEI. This CDR3 contains 13 residues. The V gene end was trimmed by 4 bases and the J gene end by 3 bases; junction bases not matched to a gene: 1. The CDR3 here is CASSGRGGYEQYF. CDR3 DNA: TGTGCCAGCAGTGGGCGGGGGGGCTACGAGCAGTACTTC.

The V call is TRBV6-1, the J call TRBJ1-1; D perhaps matches TRBD1 (6 bases). Germline CDR1 and CDR2: MNHNS and SASEGT. Deletions cut 5 bases from V and 5 bases from J, with 18 bases between. The CDR3 runs 15 residues. CDR3 in DNA: TGTGCCAGCAGTCAACAGGGAGCTGCGAGAACTGAAGCTTTCTTT. It encodes CASSQQGAARTEAFF.

This chain joins TRBV6-6 and TRBJ1-6; a weak D match, TRBD1 (6 bases). The CDR3 consists of 15 residues. V was trimmed by 7 bases and J by 9 bases, leaving 19 bases between them. The germline CDR1 and CDR2 sequences are MNHNY and SVGAGI (reference sequence). The CDR3, as DNA: TGTGCCAGCACCCAGAAATTTTCAGGGGTTTCACCCCTCCACTTT. Translated: CASTQKFSGVSPLHF.

The rearrangement uses TRBV7-2 and TRBJ2-1, with D tentatively TRBD1 (5 bases). V was clipped by 5 bases and J by 0 bases, with 17 bases between them. CDR3 length: 17 amino acids. Germline-derived CDR1 and CDR2 are SGHTA and FQGNSA. DNA for the CDR3: TGTGCCAGCAGCCGATGGTCCACAGGTCGCTCCTACAATGAGCAGTTCTTC. Protein product: CASSRWSTGRSYNEQFF.

The chain links TRBV5-6 to TRBJ2-7, with 7 bases that match TRBD2. Looked up from germline, CDR1 is SGHDT and CDR2 is YYEEEE. The CDR3 runs 15 residues. J gave up 4 bases and V 0 bases, and 7 bases lay outside the gene matches. The CDR3 sequence is CASSLETLGGYEQYF. In DNA form, the CDR3 reads TGTGCCAGCAGCTTGGAGACGCTGGGGGGGTACGAGCAGTACTTC.

This clone has just one count. The chain joins TRBV20-1 to TRBJ1-4, with 9 bases that match TRBD1. Per germline, CDR1 DFQATT and CDR2 SNEGSKA (reference sequence). The CDR3 runs 11 residues. The J segment lost 11 bases and the V segment lost 6 bases, leaving 4 bases of the junction unmatched. DNA of the CDR3: TGCAGTGCAGGACAGGGGCTTAAACTGTTTTTT. It specifies CSAGQGLKLFF.